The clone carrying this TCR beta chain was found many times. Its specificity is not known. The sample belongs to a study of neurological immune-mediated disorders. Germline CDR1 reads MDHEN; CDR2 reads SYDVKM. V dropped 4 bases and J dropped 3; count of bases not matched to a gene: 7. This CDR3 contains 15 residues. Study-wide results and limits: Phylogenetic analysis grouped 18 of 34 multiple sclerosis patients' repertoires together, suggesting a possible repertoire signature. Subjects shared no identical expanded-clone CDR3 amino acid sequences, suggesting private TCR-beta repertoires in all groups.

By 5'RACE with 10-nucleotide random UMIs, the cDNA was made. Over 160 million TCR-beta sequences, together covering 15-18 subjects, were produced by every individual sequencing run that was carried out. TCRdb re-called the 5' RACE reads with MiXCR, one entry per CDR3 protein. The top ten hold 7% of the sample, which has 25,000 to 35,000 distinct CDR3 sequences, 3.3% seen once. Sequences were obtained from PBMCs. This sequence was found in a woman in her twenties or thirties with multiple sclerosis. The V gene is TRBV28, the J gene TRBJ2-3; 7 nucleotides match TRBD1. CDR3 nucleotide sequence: TGTGCCAGCAGTTCCCCTCGACAGGGAACAGATACGCAGTATTTT. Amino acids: CASSSPRQGTDTQYF.